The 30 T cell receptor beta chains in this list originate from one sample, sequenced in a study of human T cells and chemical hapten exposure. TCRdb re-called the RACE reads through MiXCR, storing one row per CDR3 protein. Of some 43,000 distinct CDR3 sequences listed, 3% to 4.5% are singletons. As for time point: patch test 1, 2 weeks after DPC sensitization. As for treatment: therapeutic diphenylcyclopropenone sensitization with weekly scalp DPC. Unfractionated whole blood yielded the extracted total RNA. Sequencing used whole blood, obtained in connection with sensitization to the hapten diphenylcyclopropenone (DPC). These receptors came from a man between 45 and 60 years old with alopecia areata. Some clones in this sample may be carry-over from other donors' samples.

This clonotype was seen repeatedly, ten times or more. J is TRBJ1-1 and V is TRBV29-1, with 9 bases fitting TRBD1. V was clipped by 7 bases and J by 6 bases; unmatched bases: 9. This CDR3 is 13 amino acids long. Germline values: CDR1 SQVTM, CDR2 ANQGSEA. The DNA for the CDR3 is TGCAGCGCGAGGGACAGGGTCGTGGCTGAAGCTTTCTTT. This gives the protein CSARDRVVAEAFF.

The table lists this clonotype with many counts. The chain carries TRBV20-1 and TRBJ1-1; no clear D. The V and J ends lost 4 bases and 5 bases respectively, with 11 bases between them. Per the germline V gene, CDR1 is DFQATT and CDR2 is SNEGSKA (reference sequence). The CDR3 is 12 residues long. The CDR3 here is CSATGQITEAFF. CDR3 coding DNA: TGCAGTGCTACAGGCCAAATAACTGAAGCTTTCTTT.

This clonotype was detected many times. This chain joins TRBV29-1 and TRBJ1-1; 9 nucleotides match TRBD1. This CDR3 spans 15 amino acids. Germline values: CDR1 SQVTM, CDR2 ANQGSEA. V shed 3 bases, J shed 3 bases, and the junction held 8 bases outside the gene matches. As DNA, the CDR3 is TGCAGCGTTGACGTGGGACAGGGATTTTACACTGAAGCTTTCTTT. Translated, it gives CSVDVGQGFYTEAFF.

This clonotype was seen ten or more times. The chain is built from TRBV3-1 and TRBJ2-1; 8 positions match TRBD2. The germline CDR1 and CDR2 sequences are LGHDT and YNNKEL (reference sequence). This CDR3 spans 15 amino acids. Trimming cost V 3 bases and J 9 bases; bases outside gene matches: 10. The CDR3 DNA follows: TGTGCCAGCAGCCAGGCCGGGACTAGTCAGGGTGAGCAGTTCTTC. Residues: CASSQAGTSQGEQFF.

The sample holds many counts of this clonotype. The CDR3 is CSVERYGTGGREAFF. As DNA, the CDR3 is TGCAGCGTGGAACGATACGGGACAGGGGGCAGAGAAGCTTTCTTT. The chain uses TRBV29-1 and TRBJ1-1; 12 bases align to TRBD1. The length of the CDR3 is 15 residues. Germline CDR1 and CDR2: SQVTM and ANQGSEA. The ends lost 6 bases at V and 8 bases at J; junction bases unmatched: 13.

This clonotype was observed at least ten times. The CDR3 sequence is CASSLRGGGTEAFF. The CDR3 DNA reads TGTGCCAGCAGCTTGAGAGGGGGAGGCACTGAAGCTTTCTTT. The chain is built from TRBV7-9 and TRBJ1-1, with D possibly TRBD1 on 6 matching bases. The V and J ends lost 3 bases and 4 bases respectively, with 12 bases between them. The length of the CDR3 is 14 residues. In germline, CDR1 is SEHNR, CDR2 FQNEAQ (reference sequence). Complete variable domain (other parts from reference TRBV7-9 and TRBJ1-1): DTGVSQNPRHKITKRGQNVTFRCDPISEHNRLYWYRQTLGQGPEFLTYFQNEAQLEKSRLLSDRFSAERPKGSFSTLEIQRTEQGDSAMYLCASSLRGGGTEAFFGQGTRLTVV.

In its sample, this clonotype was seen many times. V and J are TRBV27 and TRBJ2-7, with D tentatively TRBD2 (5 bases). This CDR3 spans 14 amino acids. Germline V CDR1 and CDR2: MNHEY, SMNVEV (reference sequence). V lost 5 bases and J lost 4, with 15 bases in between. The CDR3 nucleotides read TGTGCCAGCAGTACCCCCGGGGTCCTATACGAGCAGTACTTC. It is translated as CASSTPGVLYEQYF.

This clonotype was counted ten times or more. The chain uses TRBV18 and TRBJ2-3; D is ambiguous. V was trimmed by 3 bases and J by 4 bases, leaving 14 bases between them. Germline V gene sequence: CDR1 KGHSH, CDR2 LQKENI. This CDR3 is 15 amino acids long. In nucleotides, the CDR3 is TGTGCCAGCTCACCCCCAGTGGGCATGGCAGATACGCAGTATTTT. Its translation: CASSPPVGMADTQYF.

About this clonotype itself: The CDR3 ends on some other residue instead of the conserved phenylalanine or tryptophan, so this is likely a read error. The CDR3 DNA is TGCGCCAGCAGCTTGACAGGGGATGATCGTGGCTACACCATC. Protein: CASSLTGDDRGYTI. The chain is built from TRBV5-1 and TRBJ1-2, with TRBD1 matching over 7 bases. Germline assignment: CDR1 SGHRS and CDR2 YFSETQ. Unmatched junction bases numbered 7, after V lost 1 base and J lost 7 bases. The CDR3 spans 14 residues.

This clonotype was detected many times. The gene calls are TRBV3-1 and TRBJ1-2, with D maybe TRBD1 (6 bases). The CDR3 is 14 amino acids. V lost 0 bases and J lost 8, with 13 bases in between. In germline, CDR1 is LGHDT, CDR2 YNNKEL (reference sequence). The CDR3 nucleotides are TGTGCCAGCAGCCAAGAGGGGCAGGGGAGAGGCTACACCTTC. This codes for CASSQEGQGRGYTF.

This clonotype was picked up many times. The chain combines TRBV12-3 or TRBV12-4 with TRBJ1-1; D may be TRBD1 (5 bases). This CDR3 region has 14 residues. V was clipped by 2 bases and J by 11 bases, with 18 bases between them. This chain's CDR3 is CASSLSWQGIMAFF. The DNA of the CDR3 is TGTGCCAGCAGTTTAAGTTGGCAGGGAATCATGGCTTTCTTT.

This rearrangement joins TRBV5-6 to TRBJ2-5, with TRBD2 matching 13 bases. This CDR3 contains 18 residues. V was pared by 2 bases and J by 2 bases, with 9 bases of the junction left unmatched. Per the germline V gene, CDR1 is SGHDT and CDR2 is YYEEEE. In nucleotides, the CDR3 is TGTGCCAGCAGCTTTTCACTAGCGGGAGGGCCGAGGCAAGAGACCCAGTACTTC. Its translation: CASSFSLAGGPRQETQYF. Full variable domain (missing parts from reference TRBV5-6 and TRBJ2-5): DAGVTQSPTHLIKTRGQQVTLRCSPKSGHDTVSWYQQALGQGPQFIFQYYEEEERQRGNFPDRFSGHQFPNYSSELNVNALLLGDSALYLCASSFSLAGGPRQETQYFGPGTRLLVL.

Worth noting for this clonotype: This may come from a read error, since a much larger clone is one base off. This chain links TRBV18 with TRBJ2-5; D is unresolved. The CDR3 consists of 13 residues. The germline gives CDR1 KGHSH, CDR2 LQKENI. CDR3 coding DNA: TGTGTCAGCTCACCACGAGCCAAAGAGACCCAGTACTTC. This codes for CVSSPRAKETQYF.

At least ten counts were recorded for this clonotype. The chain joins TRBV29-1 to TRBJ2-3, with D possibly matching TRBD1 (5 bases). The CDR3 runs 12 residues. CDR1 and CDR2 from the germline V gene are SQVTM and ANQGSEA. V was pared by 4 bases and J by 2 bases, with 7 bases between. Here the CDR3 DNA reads TGCAGCGTTGGCAGGGCCACAGATACGCAGTATTTT. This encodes CSVGRATDTQYF.

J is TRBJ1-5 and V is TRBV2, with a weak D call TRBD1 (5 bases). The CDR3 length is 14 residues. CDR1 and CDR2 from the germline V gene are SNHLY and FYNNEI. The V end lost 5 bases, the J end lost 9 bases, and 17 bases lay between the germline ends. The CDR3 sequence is CASSLRTTTGPQHF. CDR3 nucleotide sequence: TGTGCCAGCAGTCTAAGGACAACTACGGGGCCCCAGCATTTT. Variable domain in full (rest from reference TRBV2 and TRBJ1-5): EPEVTQTPSHQVTQMGQEVILRCVPISNHLYFYWYRQILGQKVEFLVSFYNNEISEKSEIFDDQFSVERPDGSNFTLKIRSTKLEDSAMYFCASSLRTTTGPQHFGDGTRLSIL.

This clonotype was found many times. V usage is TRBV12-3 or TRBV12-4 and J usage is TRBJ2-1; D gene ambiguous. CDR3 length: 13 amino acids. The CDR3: CATKRTSYNEQFF. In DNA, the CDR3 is TGTGCGACAAAACGGACCAGCTACAATGAGCAGTTCTTC.

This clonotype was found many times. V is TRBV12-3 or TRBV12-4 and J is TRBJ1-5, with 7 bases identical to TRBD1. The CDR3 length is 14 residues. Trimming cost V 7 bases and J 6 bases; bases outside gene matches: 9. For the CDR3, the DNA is TGTGCCAGCAACATACAGGGGAAGGGTCAGCCCCAGCATTTT. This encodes CASNIQGKGQPQHF.

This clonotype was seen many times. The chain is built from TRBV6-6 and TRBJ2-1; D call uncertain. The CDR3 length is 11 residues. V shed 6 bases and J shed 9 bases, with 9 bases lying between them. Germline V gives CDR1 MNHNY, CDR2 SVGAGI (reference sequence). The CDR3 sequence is CASRISGEQFF. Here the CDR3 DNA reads TGTGCCAGCAGAATAAGTGGTGAGCAGTTCTTC.

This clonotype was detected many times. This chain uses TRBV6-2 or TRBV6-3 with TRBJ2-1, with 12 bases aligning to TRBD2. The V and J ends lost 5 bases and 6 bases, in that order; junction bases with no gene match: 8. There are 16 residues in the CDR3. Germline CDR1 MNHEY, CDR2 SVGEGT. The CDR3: CASSAQTSGRVNEQFF. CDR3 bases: TGTGCCAGCAGTGCCCAGACTAGCGGGAGAGTCAATGAGCAGTTCTTC.

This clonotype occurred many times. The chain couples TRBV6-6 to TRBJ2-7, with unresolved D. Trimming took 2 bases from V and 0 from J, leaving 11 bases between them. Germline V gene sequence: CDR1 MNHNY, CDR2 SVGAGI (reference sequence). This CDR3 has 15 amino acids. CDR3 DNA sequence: TGTGCCAGCAGTTACGAGAGAGAGGCCTCCTACGAGCAGTACTTC. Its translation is CASSYEREASYEQYF.

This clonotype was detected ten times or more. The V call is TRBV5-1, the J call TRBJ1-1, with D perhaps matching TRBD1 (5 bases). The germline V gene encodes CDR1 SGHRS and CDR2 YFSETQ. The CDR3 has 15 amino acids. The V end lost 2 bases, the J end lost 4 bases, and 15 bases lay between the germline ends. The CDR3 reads CASSFLRVGLTEAFF. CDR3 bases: TGCGCCAGCAGCTTCCTCAGGGTCGGGCTCACTGAAGCTTTCTTT.

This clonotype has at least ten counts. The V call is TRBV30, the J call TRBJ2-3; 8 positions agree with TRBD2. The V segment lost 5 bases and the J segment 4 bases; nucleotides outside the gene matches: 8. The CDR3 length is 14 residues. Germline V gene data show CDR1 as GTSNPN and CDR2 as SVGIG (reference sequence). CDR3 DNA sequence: TGTGCCTGGGACATCGGGGGGGGCCCAGATACGCAGTATTTT. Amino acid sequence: CAWDIGGGPDTQYF.

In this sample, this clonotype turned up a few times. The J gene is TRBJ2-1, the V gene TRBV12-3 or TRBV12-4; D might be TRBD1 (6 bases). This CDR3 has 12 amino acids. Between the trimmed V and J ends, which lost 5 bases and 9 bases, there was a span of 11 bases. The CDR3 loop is CASSLRTVEQFF. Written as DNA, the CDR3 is TGTGCCAGCAGTCTCAGGACAGTTGAGCAGTTCTTC.

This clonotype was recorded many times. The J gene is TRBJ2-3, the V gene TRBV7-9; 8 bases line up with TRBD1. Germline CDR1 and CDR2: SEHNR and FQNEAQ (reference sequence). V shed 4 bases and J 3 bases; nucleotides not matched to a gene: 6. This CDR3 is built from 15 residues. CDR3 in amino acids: CASSSPTGVTDTQYF. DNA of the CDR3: TGTGCCAGCAGCTCTCCGACAGGGGTGACAGATACGCAGTATTTT. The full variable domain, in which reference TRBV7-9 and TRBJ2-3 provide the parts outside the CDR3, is DTGVSQNPRHKITKRGQNVTFRCDPISEHNRLYWYRQTLGQGPEFLTYFQNEAQLEKSRLLSDRFSAERPKGSFSTLEIQRTEQGDSAMYLCASSSPTGVTDTQYFGPGTRLTVL.

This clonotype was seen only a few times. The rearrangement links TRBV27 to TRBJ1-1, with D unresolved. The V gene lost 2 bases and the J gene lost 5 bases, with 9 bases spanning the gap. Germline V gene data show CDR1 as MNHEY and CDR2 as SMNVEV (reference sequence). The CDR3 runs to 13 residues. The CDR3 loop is CASSLVRNTEAFF. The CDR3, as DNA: TGTGCCAGCAGTTTAGTTCGGAATACTGAAGCTTTCTTT.

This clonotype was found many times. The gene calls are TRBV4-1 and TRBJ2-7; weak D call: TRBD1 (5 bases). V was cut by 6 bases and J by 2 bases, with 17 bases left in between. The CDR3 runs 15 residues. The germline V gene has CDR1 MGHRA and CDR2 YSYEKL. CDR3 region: CASSYAGAGTYEQYF. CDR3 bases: TGCGCCAGCAGTTACGCTGGGGCAGGGACCTACGAGCAGTACTTC.

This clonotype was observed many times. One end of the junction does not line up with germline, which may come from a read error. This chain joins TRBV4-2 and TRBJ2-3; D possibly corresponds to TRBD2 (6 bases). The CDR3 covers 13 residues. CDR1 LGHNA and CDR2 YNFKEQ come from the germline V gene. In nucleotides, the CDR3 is TGTGCCAGCAGGGCAGAAGGTGGGCGGGAAACAAGGTTT. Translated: CASRAEGGRETRF.

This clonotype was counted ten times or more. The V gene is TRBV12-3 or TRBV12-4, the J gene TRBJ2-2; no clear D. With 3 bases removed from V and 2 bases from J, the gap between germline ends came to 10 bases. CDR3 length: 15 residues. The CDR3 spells CASSFSRSNTGELFF. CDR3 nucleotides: TGTGCCAGCAGTTTTAGCCGATCCAACACCGGGGAGCTGTTTTTT.

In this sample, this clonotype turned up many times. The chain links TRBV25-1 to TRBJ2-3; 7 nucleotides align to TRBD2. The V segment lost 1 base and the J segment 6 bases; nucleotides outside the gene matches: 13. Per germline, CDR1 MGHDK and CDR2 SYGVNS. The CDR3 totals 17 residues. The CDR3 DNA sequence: TGTGCCAGCAGTGAATTGTCTAGCGGCCTACTTGGGGATACGCAGTATTTT. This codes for CASSELSSGLLGDTQYF.

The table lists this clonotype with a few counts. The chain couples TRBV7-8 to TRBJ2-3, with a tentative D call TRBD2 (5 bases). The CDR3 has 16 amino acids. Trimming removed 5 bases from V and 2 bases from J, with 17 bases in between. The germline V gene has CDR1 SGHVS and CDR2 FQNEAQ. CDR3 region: CASSEDSVGYTDTQYF. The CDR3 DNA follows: TGTGCCAGCAGCGAAGATAGCGTTGGCTACACAGATACGCAGTATTTT.